Shown below are 29 T cell receptor beta chains from a single sample sequenced in a study of blood T cells in healthy people across ages (dated by TCRdb to the mid-2010s). The library was produced with 5' RACE. Sequencing was carried out with an Illumina HiSeq 2500. A second PCR of roughly 6 to 12 cycles was run with a J-beta primer mix and a sample-barcoded 5' primer. In-frame beta chains were kept once TCRdb had trimmed the public reads at Q25 with fastp and called clones with MiXCR. Each record represents a unique CDR3 protein, reported with the most common genes and DNA among its rows. The sample table contains roughly 1,800,000 distinct CDR3 sequences; only one count was recorded for roughly 50% of them. Of the sample, approximately 2% is held by the ten largest clones. The sequenced sample consisted of blood. These receptors were collected from a woman aged 40 to 50 in good health.

This clonotype was observed a handful of times. This rearrangement joins TRBV20-1 to TRBJ2-3, with TRBD2 identical over 8 bases. This CDR3 is built from 15 residues. V lost 5 bases to trimming and J lost 2 bases; unmatched junction nucleotides: 9. Germline lookup yields CDR1 DFQATT and CDR2 SNEGSKA (reference sequence). The CDR3 sequence is CSAESGGHNTDTQYF. The CDR3, as DNA: TGCAGTGCTGAATCGGGGGGGCATAACACAGATACGCAGTATTTT.

The genes are TRBV20-1 and TRBJ2-7; the match to TRBD2 covers 7 bases. V trimming: 7 bases; J trimming: 4 bases; junction bases outside the gene matches: 16. The CDR3 covers 15 residues. Germline V gene lookup returns CDR1 DFQATT and CDR2 SNEGSKA (reference sequence). The CDR3 nucleotides read TGCAGTGGGTCTTCGGCTAGCGGAAACCAATACGAGCAGTACTTC. Protein product: CSGSSASGNQYEQYF.

This clonotype was picked up a small number of times. This sequence joins TRBV12-3 or TRBV12-4 and TRBJ2-1; 8 bases map to TRBD2. With V trimmed by 5 bases and J by 7 bases, 13 bases remained unmatched. This CDR3 contains 16 residues. The CDR3 sequence is CASSDPNRRGGNEQFF. DNA for the CDR3: TGTGCCAGCAGTGACCCCAACCGACGGGGGGGTAATGAGCAGTTCTTC.

J is TRBJ2-4 and V is TRBV5-6; 7 bases line up with TRBD1. The J call may be incorrect, as the DNA end agrees better with TRBJ2-7. CDR3 size: 17 residues. Germline CDR1 is SGHDT and CDR2 is YYEEEE. The CDR3 protein is CASSLIAYGAGGYEQYF. CDR3 DNA: TGTGCCAGCAGCCTCATAGCTTACGGGGCAGGGGGATACGAGCAGTACTTC.

J is TRBJ2-5 and V is TRBV11-1, with TRBD2 identical over 8 bases. Germline CDR1 is SGHAT and CDR2 is FQDESV (reference sequence). V shed 5 bases and J 5 bases; nucleotides not matched to a gene: 10. The CDR3 length is 15 residues. As DNA, the CDR3 is TGTGCCAGCAGCCCAGCGGGGGCGCGGACGGAGACCCAGTACTTC. It codes for CASSPAGARTETQYF.

The table lists this clonotype with a few counts. The chain links TRBV6-2 or TRBV6-3 to TRBJ2-5; D may be TRBD2 (5 bases). V lost 5 bases, J lost 4 bases, and 20 bases lay in between. Germline CDR1 MNHEY, CDR2 SVGEGT. The length of the CDR3 is 16 residues. The CDR3 sequence: CASSRLSQAYSETQYF. CDR3 coding DNA: TGTGCCAGCAGTCGACTATCACAAGCGTACTCAGAGACCCAGTACTTC.

The chain employs TRBV20-1 and TRBJ2-4; 7 nucleotides line up with TRBD1. The DNA end favors TRBJ2-7, so the J call may be wrong. The CDR3 totals 13 residues. Germline V gene data show CDR1 as DFQATT and CDR2 as SNEGSKA (reference sequence). The CDR3: CSARDRIVDEQYF. In nucleotides, the CDR3 is TGCAGTGCTAGGGACAGGATTGTCGACGAGCAGTACTTC.

This chain connects TRBV29-1 to TRBJ2-1, with 9 bases aligning to TRBD2. J gave up 12 bases and V 3 bases, and 15 bases lay outside the gene matches. Germline CDR1 SQVTM, CDR2 ANQGSEA. The CDR3 is 15 amino acids. The CDR3 loop is CSVESLAGIFGVQFF. DNA for the CDR3: TGCAGCGTTGAGAGTCTAGCGGGGATCTTTGGTGTGCAGTTCTTC.

The chain combines TRBV6-2 or TRBV6-3 with TRBJ2-7; D call uncertain. This CDR3 contains 15 residues. The V end lost 0 bases, the J end lost 3 bases, and 12 bases lay between the germline ends. The germline CDR1 and CDR2 sequences are MNHEY and SVGEGT. CDR3 residues: CASSYSRPPNYEQYF. The CDR3 bases are TGTGCCAGCAGTTACTCTCGACCCCCTAACTACGAGCAGTACTTC.

The V gene is TRBV12-3 or TRBV12-4, the J gene TRBJ2-3; TRBD2 is a possible D gene (6 bases). This CDR3 is 14 amino acids long. V was trimmed by 5 bases and J by 5 bases, leaving 14 bases between them. This chain's CDR3 is CASSPGDLIDTQYF. DNA of the CDR3: TGTGCCAGCAGTCCGGGGGACCTTATAGATACGCAGTATTTT.

CDR3 sequence (DNA): TGCAGTGCCGCTGGGACGCGAAACACTGAAGCTTTCTTT. Translating it yields CSAAGTRNTEAFF. The genes are TRBV20-1 and TRBJ1-1; maybe TRBD1 (5 bases). The CDR3 contains 13 residues. Trimming removed 6 bases from V and 2 bases from J, with 13 bases in between. The germline CDR1 and CDR2 sequences are DFQATT and SNEGSKA (reference sequence).

The chain links TRBV6-6 to TRBJ2-3, with 8 nucleotides matching TRBD1. CDR3 length: 15 residues. After removal of 2 bases from V and 3 bases from J, the junction contained 4 bases not matched to a gene. Germline V CDR1 and CDR2: MNHNY, SVGAGI (reference sequence). CDR3: CASSYTGGLTDTQYF. Here the CDR3 DNA reads TGTGCCAGCAGTTACACAGGGGGGTTGACAGATACGCAGTATTTT.

The V and J genes are TRBV6-5 and TRBJ1-1; tentatively, D is TRBD1 (5 bases). The CDR3 runs 15 residues. Trimming pared 5 bases from V and 0 bases from J, leaving 13 bases between. Germline CDR1 and CDR2: MNHEY and SVGAGI. The CDR3 region has the DNA TGTGCCAGCAGTGACAGAAGAATTATGAACACTGAAGCTTTCTTT. Its protein product is CASSDRRIMNTEAFF.

This clonotype was recorded a few times. The genes are TRBV5-1 and TRBJ2-3; TRBD2 aligns across 8 bases. CDR1 and CDR2 from the germline V gene are SGHRS and YFSETQ. Unmatched junction bases numbered 7, after V lost 1 base and J lost 3 bases. The CDR3 loop spans 16 amino acids. The DNA of the CDR3 is TGCGCCAGCAGCTTGATGGTCGCGGGGGGTACAGATACGCAGTATTTT. Translating it yields CASSLMVAGGTDTQYF.

The V and J genes are TRBV6-2 or TRBV6-3 and TRBJ2-5; 9 bases fit TRBD1. The DNA end favors TRBJ2-7, so the J call may be wrong. This CDR3 comprises 14 residues. CDR1 and CDR2 (germline): MNHEY, SVGEGT. CDR3 nucleotide sequence: TGTGCCAGCAGGAACGCGGGACAGGGCTACGAGCAGTACTTC. As protein: CASRNAGQGYEQYF.

V usage is TRBV20-1 and J usage is TRBJ1-5; 7 bases match TRBD1. V lost 3 bases and J lost 4; bases outside the gene matches: 12. The CDR3 length is 16 residues. Germline lookup yields CDR1 DFQATT and CDR2 SNEGSKA (reference sequence). CDR3 protein: CSASDRAIHRNQPQHF. The CDR3 DNA reads TGCAGTGCTAGTGACAGGGCCATCCATCGGAATCAGCCCCAGCATTTT.

The chain recombines TRBV4-3 with TRBJ1-4; 10 positions match TRBD1. The junction had 4 bases not matched to a gene; V was cut back by 1 base and J by 8 bases. The germline V gene has CDR1 LGHNA and CDR2 YSLEER. The CDR3 loop spans 15 amino acids. The chain's CDR3 is CASSQGRDRGEKLFF. CDR3 nucleotides: TGCGCCAGCAGCCAAGGACGGGACAGGGGCGAAAAACTGTTTTTT.

The chain has TRBV24-1 and TRBJ2-3; the D gene could be TRBD1 or TRBD2 (6 bases each). V lost 1 base and J lost 5, with 21 bases in between. Germline V gene sequence: CDR1 KGHDR, CDR2 SFDVKD. The CDR3 is 18 residues long. The CDR3 spells CATSDLGGRQREKDTQYF. The CDR3 nucleotides are TGTGCCACCAGTGATTTAGGGGGGCGGCAGAGGGAAAAAGATACGCAGTATTTT.

The chain employs TRBV5-1 and TRBJ2-1; 7 bases match TRBD2. Germline V lookup: CDR1 SGHRS, CDR2 YFSETQ. With 3 bases clipped from V and 7 bases from J, the junction kept 7 bases outside the gene matches. The CDR3 covers 14 residues. CDR3 nucleotides: TGCGCCAGCAGCTCTGGCGGGGGAGCGAATGAGCAGTTCTTC. As protein: CASSSGGGANEQFF.

The V and J genes are TRBV9 and TRBJ2-1; D is ambiguous. The length of the CDR3 is 15 residues. V was clipped by 0 bases and J by 0 bases, with 7 bases between them. CDR1 is SGDLS, CDR2 YYNGEE, per germline. As DNA, the CDR3 is TGTGCCAGCAGCGTAGGGTCGAGCTCCTACAATGAGCAGTTCTTC. It translates to CASSVGSSSYNEQFF.

The V and J genes are TRBV12-3 or TRBV12-4 and TRBJ2-1; weak D call: TRBD1 (5 bases). The J call may be wrong; the DNA end is better matched by TRBJ2-7. The CDR3 sequence is 15 residues long. The CDR3 nucleotides are TGTGCCAGCAGCCTCGACCAGGGCTCCTACAATGAGCAGTACTTC. Encoded protein: CASSLDQGSYNEQYF.

The chain has TRBV2 and TRBJ2-3; a possible D gene is TRBD2 (7 bases). This CDR3 spans 13 amino acids. Germline lookup yields CDR1 SNHLY and CDR2 FYNNEI. V was cut by 6 bases and J by 5 bases, with 12 bases left in between. The CDR3 DNA reads as TGTGCCAGCAGAGTGGGGGGGCAAGATACGCAGTATTTT. Protein product: CASRVGGQDTQYF.

V and J are TRBV7-2 and TRBJ2-4; TRBD1 or TRBD2 may be the D gene (5 bases each). CDR3 length: 14 amino acids. Looked up from germline, CDR1 is SGHTA and CDR2 is FQGNSA. V was shortened by 3 bases and J by 13 bases, with 19 bases between the two germline ends. CDR3 DNA sequence: TGTGCCAGCAGCTTCGCGTCCAGGGACGGAGAGCAGTACTTC. Translated: CASSFASRDGEQYF.

V usage is TRBV7-2 and J usage is TRBJ1-1; D uncertain. The CDR3 has 15 amino acids. V dropped 5 bases and J dropped 2 bases, with 15 bases sitting between them. The germline gives CDR1 SGHTA, CDR2 FQGNSA. The CDR3 DNA reads as TGTGCCAGCAGCCCCCGACGGATACTTAACACTGAAGCTTTCTTT. It yields the protein CASSPRRILNTEAFF.

The chain uses TRBV21-1 and TRBJ2-6; the table assigns TRBD1, which was not confirmed against the DNA. TRBV21-1 is a pseudogene locus. The CDR3 sequence is 19 residues long. CDR3 DNA sequence: TGTGCCAGCTACTATGGCGGCAGCAGGCCGGGTCCTGGGGCCAACGTCCTGACTTTC. Its protein is CASYYGGSRPGPGANVLTF.

The V call is TRBV11-2, the J call TRBJ2-5; 7 bases agree with TRBD2. The trim removed 8 bases at V and 2 bases at J, leaving 14 bases unmatched. Germline-derived CDR1 and CDR2 are SGHAT and FQNNGV. The CDR3 spans 16 residues. CDR3 sequence: CASRSGLLAAQETQYF. In DNA form, the CDR3 reads TGTGCCAGCCGATCGGGGCTCCTAGCGGCACAAGAGACCCAGTACTTC.

V usage is TRBV12-3 or TRBV12-4 and J usage is TRBJ2-5; 9 nucleotides match TRBD1. V gave up 5 bases and J gave up 5 bases; unmatched junction bases: 15. This CDR3 spans 17 amino acids. CDR3 in amino acids: CASSRPKSGQGRETQYF. In nucleotides, the CDR3 is TGTGCCAGCAGTCGCCCGAAATCGGGACAGGGAAGGGAGACCCAGTACTTC.

V is TRBV7-2 and J is TRBJ1-5, with 11 bases matching TRBD1. The V gene's germline CDR1 is SGHTA and CDR2 FQGNSA. Trimming took 5 bases from V and 2 from J; bases not matched to a gene: 5. CDR3 size: 16 residues. For the CDR3, the DNA is TGTGCCAGCAGCCCAGGGACAGGGGGGCGCAATCAGCCCCAGCATTTT. This gives the protein CASSPGTGGRNQPQHF.

The chain carries TRBV5-1 and TRBJ2-3; 11 bases are shared with TRBD2. The germline V gene has CDR1 SGHRS and CDR2 YFSETQ. The CDR3 runs 16 residues. V dropped 0 bases and J dropped 7; count of bases not matched to a gene: 7. CDR3 sequence: CASSLASLAGANTQYF. The CDR3, as DNA: TGCGCCAGCAGCTTGGCCTCACTAGCGGGGGCCAATACGCAGTATTTT.